Sequencing of this TCR beta chain was carried out in a study of T-cell memory formation after mild COVID-19. A remark on this clonotype: What it binds is not known.

Deletions cut 5 bases from V and 7 bases from J, with 11 bases between. Germline lookup yields CDR1 DFQATT and CDR2 SNEGSKA (reference sequence). This CDR3 spans 11 amino acids. The 5'RACE method, run with constant-segment primers, produced TCR alpha and TCR beta cDNA libraries (carrying sample barcodes and UMIs). In TCRdb, the 5' RACE reads were re-called with MiXCR into one record per CDR3 protein. The data contain approximately 430,000 distinct CDR3 sequences, under 25% of them singletons. Study results and limitations: Second-wave clones reaching peak frequency on day 37 lacked confirmed SARS-CoV-2 specificity. From day 15 to 85, contracting clones were balanced between CD4 and CD8, whereas later expanders leaned toward CD4+.

The sample was PBMCs or a T cell subset sorted from them (not recorded which). This clonotype was obtained from an adult woman who had mild COVID-19 (a few samples of this study predate the infection). Cell type and time point are not known. This rearrangement joins TRBV20-1 to TRBJ1-1, with D possibly matching TRBD1 (6 bases). CDR3 coding DNA: TGCAGTGCTGTAAGGACAGTTGAAGCTTTCTTT. Encoded protein: CSAVRTVEAFF.